This T cell receptor beta chain emerged from a study of beta chain features in type 1 diabetes. Study findings and constraints: In every one of the four CD4+ subsets, TCRB CDR3s were moderately but significantly shorter in Type 1 diabetes patients. Shorter templates may be favored by PCR, equally so in patients and controls.

Investigators reverse transcribed all isolated RNA, so they sequenced expressed TCRB transcripts. Sequencing was performed with immunoSEQ multiplex PCR; in TCRdb, only in-frame clones are kept and a portion is missing. The table has roughly 300,000 clones, roughly 8% seen once. In total, each donor contributed a single heparinised blood draw that averaged about 120 mL. CD4+ naive, central memory, regulatory and stem cell-like memory subsets were isolated by sorting on CD45RO/CCR7/CD25/CD127/CD95/CD27. Looked up from germline, CDR1 is SGHTA and CDR2 is FQGNSA. V was cut by 6 bases and J by 5 bases, with 16 bases left in between. This CDR3 region has 14 residues. On this clone itself: Its antigen is unidentified.

The clonotype comes from a woman aged 18-29 years in good health. Material for sequencing was central memory CD4+ T cells from blood. The V and J genes are TRBV7-2 and TRBJ1-1; maybe TRBD1 (5 bases). Here the CDR3 DNA reads TGTGCCAGCAGAACGAGCGGGGGTTCAACTGAAGCTTTCTTT. The encoded protein is CASRTSGGSTEAFF.